This passage covers 2 T cell receptor beta chains from one sample sequenced in a study of CD8+CD57+ T cells in acquired aplastic anemia. Genomic DNA, serving as template, underwent TCR beta VDJ and CDR3 profiling. In TCRdb, the reads were re-called with MiXCR into one record per CDR3 protein. The sample consists of under 200,000 distinct CDR3 sequences, around 47% of them appearing once. Selection for sequencing was limited to patients who had shown CD8+CD57+ cell expansion by flow cytometry. The material sequenced was sorted CD4+, CD8+, or CD8+CD57+ T cells (not recorded which) from PBMCs. All receptors come from a human donor with aplastic anemia.

This sequence joins TRBV20-1 and TRBJ1-6; D gene unclear. The V gene's germline CDR1 is DFQATT and CDR2 SNEGSKA (reference sequence). The V end lost 3 bases, the J end lost 7 bases, and 7 bases lay between the germline ends. The CDR3 is 12 residues long. The CDR3 DNA is TGCAGTGCTAGGGCGAGCAATTCACCCCTCCACTTT. Protein sequence: CSARASNSPLHF.

The table lists this clonotype with many counts. The chain uses TRBV11-2 and TRBJ2-5, with D possibly called TRBD1 or TRBD2 (5 bases each). Trimming removed 1 base from V and 0 bases from J, with 12 bases in between. The CDR3 has 16 amino acids. Germline V gene sequence: CDR1 SGHAT, CDR2 FQNNGV. The CDR3 DNA reads TGTGCCAGCAGCTTAGTGACGGGACCGTACCAAGAGACCCAGTACTTC. It codes for CASSLVTGPYQETQYF. Together with reference TRBV11-2 and TRBJ2-5, the CDR3 gives the full variable domain: EAGVAQSPRYKIIEKRQSVAFWCNPISGHATLYWYQQILGQGPKLLIQFQNNGVVDDSQLPKDRFSAERLKGVDSTLKIQPAKLEDSAVYLCASSLVTGPYQETQYFGPGTRLLVL.